This T cell receptor beta chain emerged from a study of CD8+ T cells in alopecia areata. Noted treatment: oral pan-JAK inhibitor, 5-10 mg twice daily. cDNA reverse transcribed from extracted RNA served as the sequencing template. Only in-frame clones appear in the TCRdb table, and some are missing; sequencing was by immunoSEQ multiplex PCR. The table includes more than 140,000 clones, 70% to 90% detected once. This clone was observed a single time. Germline trimming cut 3 bases from V and 7 bases from J; bases unmatched to any gene: 9. The CDR3 is made up of 14 amino acids. Germline CDR1 reads GTSNPN; CDR2 reads SVGIG (reference sequence).

The sequences come from CD8+ T cells sorted from blood, collected at week 4, from a patient treated with tofacitinib. V is TRBV30 and J is TRBJ1-2, with 9 bases aligning to TRBD1. The source of this sequence is a human donor with alopecia areata. CDR3 coding DNA: TGTGCCTGGAGCGCAATGGACAGGGGCGCTGGCTACACCTTC. Translating it yields CAWSAMDRGAGYTF.